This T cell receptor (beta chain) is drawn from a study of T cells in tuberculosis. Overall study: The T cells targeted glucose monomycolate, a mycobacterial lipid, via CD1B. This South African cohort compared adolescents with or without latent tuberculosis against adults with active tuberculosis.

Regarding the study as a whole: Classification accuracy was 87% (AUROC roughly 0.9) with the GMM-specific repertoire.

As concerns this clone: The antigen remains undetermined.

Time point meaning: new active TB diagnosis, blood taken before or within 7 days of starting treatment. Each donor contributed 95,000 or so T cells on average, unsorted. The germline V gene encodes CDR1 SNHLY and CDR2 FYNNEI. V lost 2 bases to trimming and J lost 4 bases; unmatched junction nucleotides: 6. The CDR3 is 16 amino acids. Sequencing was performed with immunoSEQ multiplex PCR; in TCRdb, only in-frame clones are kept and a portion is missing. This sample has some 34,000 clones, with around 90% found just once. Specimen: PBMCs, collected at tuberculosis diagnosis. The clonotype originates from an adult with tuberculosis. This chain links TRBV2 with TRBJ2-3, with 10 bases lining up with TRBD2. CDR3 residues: CASSEILAGESDTQYF. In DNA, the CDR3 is TGTGCCAGCAGTGAAATCCTAGCGGGAGAGTCAGATACGCAGTATTTT.